The subject of this entry is one TCR beta chain. The antigen remains undetermined. Primers included in the PCR were 60 Vbeta and 13 Jbeta primers. Clones were read by immunoSEQ multiplex PCR, and TCRdb kept only the in-frame ones, dropping some. The table has about 140,000 clones, 60% to 85% seen once. The data derive from a study of cytomegalovirus exposure and HLA in healthy donors. Whole-study findings and limits: TCR beta sequences reportedly predicted most subjects' HLA-A and HLA-B alleles accurately. Later genetic work tied a missense DCLRE1C variant to beta-chain V and J trimming.

Germline V lookup: CDR1 SGHRS, CDR2 YFSETQ. The ends lost 3 bases at V and 3 bases at J; junction bases unmatched: 10. The CDR3 is 17 amino acids. The V and J genes are TRBV5-1 and TRBJ1-2, with TRBD1 matching 11 bases. The receptor was derived from a man aged 18 to 35 in good health and CMV-seronegative. Source material: PBMCs. CDR3 bases: TGCGCCAGCAGCTCTAAGGACAGGGGGCAACTGGACTATGGCTACACCTTC. It encodes CASSSKDRGQLDYGYTF. Variable domain in full (rest from reference TRBV5-1 and TRBJ1-2): KAGVTQTPRYLIKTRGQQVTLSCSPISGHRSVSWYQQTPGQGLQFLFEYFSETQRNKGNFPGRFSGRQFSNSRSEMNVSTLELGDSALYLCASSSKDRGQLDYGYTFGSGTRLTVV.